This is a list of T cell receptor beta chains from one sample in a study of cytomegalovirus exposure and HLA in healthy donors. Method: immunoSEQ multiplex PCR; TCRdb's copy keeps in-frame clones and lacks some. The sample has about 120,000 clones, about three fifths seen once. The sequencing sample was made of PBMCs. The receptors shown here come from a woman aged 40 to 50 in good health and CMV-seropositive. Each CDR3 is given with its conserved first and last residue. The D gene is left open where the match is weak.

>TRBV5-6|TRBD1
CASSRTGLGTEAFF
>TRBV15|TRBD2
CATSIPGLESDTQYF
>TRBV9|TRBD1
CASSAGTASHNEQFF
>TRBV7-3|TRBD2
CASSAITSGPYNEQFF
>TRBV18|TRBD2
CASSPAGLAGINEQFF
>TRBV30|TRBD2
CAWSASGYEQYF
>TRBV6-5|TRBD1
CASSYTTGEHEQYF
>TRBV7-9|NA
CASSSTRGDPAEQYF
>TRBV10-1|TRBD1
CASSPGQGTEAFF
>TRBV9|NA
CASSPHGTRGDTEAFF
>TRBV19|NA
CASSMALNQPQHF
>TRBV5-1|TRBD1
CASSYGTANTEAFF
>TRBV6-6|TRBD1
CASSYSDRDSPLHF
>TRBV5-1|NA
CASSSAGVSSYEQYF
>TRBV5-6|NA
CASSSTPGEKLFF
>TRBV7-6|NA
CASSLDRVTGYTF
>TRBV2|NA
CASIDQGNSPLHF
>TRBV2|TRBD1
CASNGQGRFYNEQFF
>TRBV5-1|TRBD1
CASSPTGDLSNQPQHF
>TRBV6-1|TRBD2
CASSPLGGGTHEQYF
>TRBV19|NA
CASRSRDEKLFF
>TRBV5-1|NA
CASSLEGRYTGELFF
>TRBV28|NA
CASTGNYGYTF
>TRBV5-1|NA
CASSPEGPNGYTF
>TRBV10-3|NA
CAISTATDTQYF
>TRBV27|TRBD1
CASSPGGFSDTQYF
>TRBV7-8|NA
CASSLGGAGPGNTIYF
>TRBV18|TRBD1
CASSQTGDGNTEAFF
>TRBV29-1|NA
CSATSRSTEAFF
>TRBV5-1|NA
CASSLGLQGSTEAFF
>TRBV6-5|NA
CASSYSTGEGNYGYTF
>TRBV6-1|NA
CASSPPAVNTEAFF
>TRBV6-1|TRBD1
CASSKTGLASGELFF
>TRBV18|TRBD1
CASSEGTGGPYEQYF
>TRBV2|TRBD1
CASSLTGFGTEQFF
>TRBV13|NA
CASSSRTGTQQETQYF
>TRBV6-5|TRBD2
CASSYSSSGGPYEQYF
>TRBV25-1|TRBD1
CASSFTGQGSYEQYF
>TRBV10-1|TRBD2
CASSEWTSGDTYNEQFF
>TRBV2|NA
CASTVKETQYF
>TRBV9|TRBD2
CASTLGLAGGRETQYF
>TRBV19|NA
CASCWGGHGQPQHF
>TRBV7-9|NA
CASSFGTTSAEQYF
>TRBV5-8|NA
CASTPPGEQFF
>TRBV13|NA
CASSLTEGAAGRGYTF
>TRBV6-5|TRBD2
CASSNRGGSYNEQFF
>TRBV19|NA
CASKATGYEQYF
>TRBV5-1|NA
CASSLSPEAAQYF
>TRBV19|TRBD1
CASTLTGGMEPQHF